The rows below give T cell receptor beta chains drawn from one sample of a study of blood T cell repertoires in COVID-19. Method: immunoSEQ multiplex PCR; TCRdb's copy keeps in-frame clones and lacks some. The table lists hundreds of thousands of clones, less than 90% of them singletons. Sequencing used PBMCs or T cells enriched from blood (not recorded which). All receptors come from a woman in her fifties or sixties who had recovered from COVID-19. CDR3s include the opening cysteine and the closing phenylalanine or tryptophan. A D gene is named only where the DNA matches it firmly. Not every row has a clone size; where given, it reads once, few, many or a size class.

NA | TRBJ1-2 | 12 | NA | TRBV6-1 | TGTGCCAGCAGTGAAGGCCTTGGCGGCTACACCTTC | CASSEGLGGYTF
TRBD1 | TRBJ2-6 | 15 | NA | TRBV29-1 | TGCAGCGTTGAGTCAGGGGGCTCTGGGGCCAACGTCCTGACTTTC | CSVESGGSGANVLTF
TRBD2 | TRBJ2-1 | 14 | few | TRBV28 | TGTGCCAGCAGCCTAGCGGGGGGCGTCAATGAGCAGTTCTTC | CASSLAGGVNEQFF
TRBD1 | TRBJ1-2 | 12 | once | TRBV18 | TGTGCCAGCTCACGACAGGGGTTGGGCTACACCTTC | CASSRQGLGYTF
TRBD1 | TRBJ1-2 | 14 | once | TRBV5-1 | TGCGCCAGCAGCACCGGGACAGGGGGTACTGGCTACACCTTC | CASSTGTGGTGYTF
NA | TRBJ2-7 | 13 | NA | TRBV9 | TGTGCCAGCAGCGGGGGCAGGTCCTACGAGCAGTACTTC | CASSGGRSYEQYF
TRBD1 | TRBJ2-5 | 17 | NA | TRBV24-1 | TGTGCCACCAGTGATTTTTATGATGCCCAGGGGGTATGGACCCAGTACTTC | CATSDFYDAQGVWTQYF
TRBD1 | TRBJ1-4 | 14 | few | TRBV5-1 | TGCGCCAGCCGCACCGGGACAGGGACTGAAAAACTGTTTTTT | CASRTGTGTEKLFF
TRBD1 | TRBJ2-2 | 15 | NA | TRBV10-2 | TGCGCCAGCAGTGTAGGGACAGCGAACACCGGGGAGCTGTTTTTT | CASSVGTANTGELFF
TRBD1 | TRBJ1-5 | 13 | NA | TRBV6-5 | TGTGCCAGCAGTAAGGGGGCTCGTCAGCCCCAGCATTTT | CASSKGARQPQHF
TRBD1 | TRBJ1-1 | 16 | NA | TRBV7-2 | TGTGCCAGCAGCATAGGGGGTTCGACAGGGGGCACTGAAGCTTTCTTT | CASSIGGSTGGTEAFF
TRBD1 | TRBJ1-2 | 16 | NA | TRBV28 | TGTGCCAGCAGTTCTACCGGGACAGGGGAAAGCTATGGCTACACCTTC | CASSSTGTGESYGYTF
TRBD1 | TRBJ1-3 | 15 | NA | TRBV27 | TGTGCCAGCAGCCGTACAGGGGATAAAGGAAACACCATATATTTT | CASSRTGDKGNTIYF
TRBD1 | TRBJ2-1 | 15 | NA | TRBV5-1 | TGCGCCAGCAGCTTACAGGGGACCGAATACAATGAGCAGTTCTTC | CASSLQGTEYNEQFF
NA | TRBJ2-7 | 15 | NA | TRBV7-9 | TGTGCCAGCAGCTTAGGGGGAGTGAGGACGTACGAGCAGTACTTC | CASSLGGVRTYEQYF
TRBD1 | TRBJ1-6 | 16 | NA | TRBV11-2 | TGTGCCAGCAGCTTTTACAGGGGGGAAGGTAATTCACCCCTCCACTTT | CASSFYRGEGNSPLHF
TRBD1 | TRBJ2-5 | 15 | NA | TRBV9 | TGTGCCAGCAGCCCATACGAGACAGGGGGAGAGACCCAGTACTTC | CASSPYETGGETQYF
TRBD2 | TRBJ2-1 | 14 | NA | TRBV2 | TGTGCCAGCAGTGCCAGCGGGGGGGTTTATGAGCAGTTCTTC | CASSASGGVYEQFF
TRBD1 | TRBJ1-2 | 14 | few | TRBV4-1 | TGCGCCAGCAGCTACAGACAGGGCCCGGATGAATACACCTTC | CASSYRQGPDEYTF
NA | TRBJ2-7 | 16 | NA | TRBV6-5 | TGTGCCAGCAGTTACTCGGGCCAGGCAAACTTCTACGAGCAGTACTTC | CASSYSGQANFYEQYF
NA | TRBJ2-3 | 11 | NA | TRBV20-1 | TGCAGTGCTTCCCCCGTGGATACGCAGTATTTT | CSASPVDTQYF
TRBD2 | TRBJ2-7 | 16 | NA | TRBV6-5 | TGTGCCAGCAGTTACGCGCGAGCGGGGGGTCCTTACGAGCAGTACTTC | CASSYARAGGPYEQYF
NA | TRBJ2-2 | 15 | many | TRBV5-1 | TGCGCCAGCAGCCGCGACATGGTGAACACCGGGGAGCTGTTTTTT | CASSRDMVNTGELFF
NA | TRBJ1-2 | 14 | NA | TRBV6-6 | TGTGCCAGCAGTTACCCCCTGGGGCCCTATGGCTACACCTTC | CASSYPLGPYGYTF
NA | TRBJ1-1 | 17 | NA | TRBV6-1 | TGTGCCAGCAGTGAAGCGATGGCAGGGAAGATGAACACTGAAGCTTTCTTT | CASSEAMAGKMNTEAFF
TRBD1 | TRBJ2-5 | 16 | NA | TRBV11-3 | TGTGCCAGCAGCCCCGGGACAGGGGTGTACCAAGAGACCCAGTACTTC | CASSPGTGVYQETQYF
TRBD1 | TRBJ1-2 | 13 | NA | TRBV19 | TGTGCCAGTACCCCGGGACAGGGAAATGGCTACACCTTC | CASTPGQGNGYTF
TRBD1 | TRBJ1-1 | 14 | NA | TRBV5-1 | TGCGCCAGCAGCCTTGGACAGGGGAGCACTGAAGCTTTCTTT | CASSLGQGSTEAFF
TRBD2 | TRBJ2-3 | 20 | NA | TRBV7-8 | TGTGCCAGCAGCTTAGCTCCCGGGACTAGCGGGGGGACTCACACAGATACGCAGTATTTT | CASSLAPGTSGGTHTDTQYF
NA | TRBJ2-1 | 16 | NA | TRBV14 | TGTGCCAGCAGCCAAGATACCGGGGAGCCTTACAATGAGCAGTTCTTC | CASSQDTGEPYNEQFF
NA | TRBJ2-5 | 16 | NA | TRBV19 | TGTGCCAGTAGTATAGGTGGACAAGCCCGTGGGGAGACCCAGTACTTC | CASSIGGQARGETQYF
TRBD2 | TRBJ2-1 | 15 | NA | TRBV5-1 | TGCGCCAGCAGCTATAGCGGGGGGGGCTACAATGAGCAGTTCTTC | CASSYSGGGYNEQFF
NA | TRBJ1-3 | 13 | NA | TRBV5-8 | TGTGCCAGCAGCTTGGAAGTCCGGAACACCATATATTTT | CASSLEVRNTIYF
NA | TRBJ2-3 | 13 | NA | TRBV11-2 | TGTGCCAGCAGCTTTGTAAGCACAGATACGCAGTATTTT | CASSFVSTDTQYF
TRBD1 | TRBJ1-2 | 16 | once | TRBV19 | TGTGCCAGTAGTTCGCCCGACAGGGGCAGTGTGGGTGGCTACACCTTC | CASSSPDRGSVGGYTF
TRBD2 | TRBJ2-3 | 15 | NA | TRBV5-4 | TGTGCCAGCACCGCACTAGCGGGGGTTACGGATACGCAGTATTTT | CASTALAGVTDTQYF
TRBD2 | TRBJ2-1 | 16 | NA | TRBV19 | TGTGCCAGTAATCCAACGACTAGCGGGGCCTACAATGAGCAGTTCTTC | CASNPTTSGAYNEQFF
TRBD1 | TRBJ1-2 | 13 | NA | TRBV10-3 | TGTGCCATCAGTTCAGGACAGGGGGTCTTCTACACCTTC | CAISSGQGVFYTF
NA | TRBJ1-5 | 17 | NA | TRBV21-1 | TGTGCCAGCAGCAAAGGTGGCCAGGGCGACGGCAATCAGCCCCAGCATTTT | CASSKGGQGDGNQPQHF
TRBD1 | TRBJ2-7 | 12 | NA | TRBV2 | TGTGCCAGCAGGGGGATGAGACAGGGAAGGGACTTC | CASRGMRQGRDF